These T cell receptor beta chains were read from a single sample in a study of T cell repertoires in cytomegalovirus infection. TCRdb called the reads again in MiXCR, with one record for every CDR3 protein. Of 250,000 to 300,000 distinct CDR3 sequences in the sample, roughly a quarter were seen once. The sequencing sample was made of PBMCs. The receptors were gathered from a human donor in good health (CMV status not recorded). Some clones in this sample may be carry-over from other donors' samples. Both conserved end residues are part of each CDR3. A D gene is named only where the DNA matches it firmly. The size field is filled for only some rows; it gives once, few, many or a size class.

size: .
J: TRBJ2-1
D: TRBD1
V: TRBV6-6
CDR3: CASRPPGQGVSNEQFF
DNA: TGTGCCAGCAGACCACCAGGACAGGGGGTATCGAATGAGCAGTTCTTC

size: few
J: TRBJ1-2
D: .
V: TRBV4-2
CDR3: CASSQEGSWYGYTF
DNA: TGTGCCAGCAGCCAAGAAGGTTCCTGGTATGGCTACACCTTC

size: .
J: TRBJ2-7
D: .
V: TRBV15
CDR3: CATSRADLNSYEQYF
DNA: TGTGCCACCAGCAGAGCCGATCTCAACTCCTACGAGCAGTACTTC

size: .
J: TRBJ1-1
D: TRBD1
V: TRBV5-1
CDR3: CASSLVTGGTEAFF
DNA: TGCGCCAGCAGCTTGGTCACAGGGGGGACTGAAGCTTTCTTT

size: many
J: TRBJ1-1
D: .
V: TRBV7-2
CDR3: CASSFGAQGTEAFF
DNA: TGTGCCAGCAGCTTCGGGGCCCAGGGGACTGAAGCTTTCTTT

size: many
J: TRBJ2-5
D: TRBD2
V: TRBV7-2
CDR3: CASSLRGGVVETQYF
DNA: TGTGCCAGCAGCTTACGCGGGGGGGTGGTTGAGACCCAGTACTTC

size: .
J: TRBJ2-2
D: .
V: TRBV6-5
CDR3: CASTWGGNTGELFF
DNA: TGTGCCAGCACCTGGGGGGGCAACACCGGGGAGCTGTTTTTT

size: many
J: TRBJ2-6
D: .
V: TRBV28
CDR3: CASSTYLAGANVLTF
DNA: TGTGCCAGCAGCACTTACTTGGCTGGGGCCAACGTCCTGACTTTC

size: many
J: TRBJ2-5
D: TRBD2
V: TRBV7-8
CDR3: CASSLGLAGAQETQYF
DNA: TGTGCCAGCAGCTTAGGACTAGCGGGAGCCCAAGAGACCCAGTACTTC

size: few
J: TRBJ1-2
D: TRBD1
V: TRBV29-1
CDR3: CSANDREGYGYTF
DNA: TGCAGCGCAAACGACAGGGAGGGCTATGGCTACACCTTC

size: few
J: TRBJ2-7
D: .
V: TRBV29-1
CDR3: CSAETGAGWAYEQYF
DNA: TGCAGCGCCGAGACGGGTGCAGGGTGGGCCTACGAGCAGTACTTC

size: .
J: TRBJ1-1
D: .
V: TRBV5-1
CDR3: CASRFSGAVEAFF
DNA: TGCGCCAGCAGATTTTCAGGGGCCGTTGAAGCTTTCTTT

size: .
J: TRBJ1-3
D: .
V: TRBV7-2
CDR3: CASRAGGNTIYF
DNA: TGTGCCAGCAGGGCAGGCGGAAACACCATATATTTT

size: .
J: TRBJ2-4
D: .
V: TRBV5-1
CDR3: CASSADLAKNIQYF
DNA: TGCGCCAGCAGCGCAGACCTAGCCAAAAACATTCAGTACTTC

size: few
J: TRBJ2-3
D: TRBD2
V: TRBV7-6
CDR3: CASSLDYLAGGPGDTQYF
DNA: TGTGCCAGCAGCTTAGATTATCTAGCGGGAGGGCCGGGAGATACGCAGTATTTT

size: .
J: TRBJ2-5
D: .
V: TRBV7-2
CDR3: CASSLLVMETQYF
DNA: TGTGCCAGCAGCTTACTAGTAATGGAGACCCAGTACTTC

size: .
J: TRBJ1-1
D: .
V: TRBV2
CDR3: CASSDVERNTEAFF
DNA: TGTGCCAGCAGTGATGTGGAGAGGAACACTGAAGCTTTCTTT

size: once
J: TRBJ2-7
D: TRBD1
V: TRBV29-1
CDR3: CSVGTGSYEQYF
DNA: TGCAGCGTAGGGACAGGGTCCTACGAGCAGTACTTC

size: .
J: TRBJ2-7
D: TRBD1
V: TRBV7-2
CDR3: CASSLATGDYEQYF
DNA: TGTGCCAGCAGCTTAGCGACAGGGGACTACGAGCAGTACTTC

size: many
J: TRBJ2-7
D: .
V: TRBV7-8
CDR3: CASSLGGGGGKGNEQYF
DNA: TGTGCCAGCAGCTTAGGGGGGGGAGGGGGGAAAGGTAACGAGCAGTACTTC

size: few
J: TRBJ2-1
D: .
V: TRBV4-1
CDR3: CASSQGAGTDEQFF
DNA: TGCGCCAGCAGCCAGGGAGCAGGGACCGATGAGCAGTTCTTC

size: .
J: TRBJ1-1
D: .
V: TRBV11-2
CDR3: CASSFTSTGNTEAFF
DNA: TGTGCCAGCAGCTTTACTTCGACAGGAAACACTGAAGCTTTCTTT

size: few
J: TRBJ2-2
D: .
V: TRBV7-9
CDR3: CASSLKRALDGELFF
DNA: TGTGCCAGCAGCTTAAAACGGGCCCTCGACGGGGAGCTGTTTTTT

size: .
J: TRBJ2-1
D: .
V: TRBV19
CDR3: CASSIVLRERSFYNEQFF
DNA: TGTGCCAGTAGTATAGTCCTCCGGGAGCGGTCCTTCTACAATGAGCAGTTCTTC

size: .
J: TRBJ2-7
D: TRBD2
V: TRBV4-1
CDR3: CASSRRLAGVHEQYF
DNA: TGCGCCAGCAGCCGTCGACTAGCGGGAGTTCACGAGCAGTACTTC

size: many
J: TRBJ1-3
D: TRBD1
V: TRBV6-5
CDR3: CASRRRPGQGAILAGNTIYF
DNA: TGTGCCAGCAGACGGCGGCCGGGACAGGGAGCTATCCTCGCTGGAAACACCATATATTTT

size: .
J: TRBJ2-7
D: TRBD2
V: TRBV19
CDR3: CASSLIAGPSYEQYF
DNA: TGTGCCAGTAGTCTAATAGCGGGGCCCTCCTACGAGCAGTACTTC

size: .
J: TRBJ1-2
D: TRBD1
V: TRBV10-3
CDR3: CAADSDRGGGYTF
DNA: TGTGCCGCTGATTCTGACAGGGGAGGAGGCTACACCTTC

size: few
J: TRBJ2-1
D: .
V: TRBV10-3
CDR3: CAIMLVGPTTGEYNEQFF
DNA: TGTGCCATCATGCTAGTCGGGCCTACCACGGGGGAATACAATGAGCAGTTCTTC

size: .
J: TRBJ2-3
D: .
V: TRBV5-4
CDR3: CASSSSFSTDTQYF
DNA: TGTGCCAGCAGCTCTTCCTTTAGCACAGATACGCAGTATTTT

size: .
J: TRBJ1-1
D: .
V: TRBV29-1
CDR3: CSVERDLNTEAFF
DNA: TGCAGCGTAGAGCGGGACCTGAACACTGAAGCTTTCTTT

size: .
J: TRBJ1-5
D: TRBD1
V: TRBV18
CDR3: CASSPDGQGGQPQHF
DNA: TGTGCCAGCTCACCTGACGGACAGGGAGGACAGCCCCAGCATTTT

size: many
J: TRBJ1-2
D: .
V: TRBV7-2
CDR3: CASSFASSDGYTF
DNA: TGTGCCAGCAGCTTTGCCAGCTCAGATGGCTACACCTTC

size: few
J: TRBJ2-1
D: TRBD2
V: TRBV10-3
CDR3: CAAAGTSGSNEQFF
DNA: TGTGCCGCGGCCGGGACTAGCGGGAGCAATGAGCAGTTCTTC

size: few
J: TRBJ2-1
D: .
V: TRBV24-1
CDR3: CATSVSDRRGNEQFF
DNA: TGTGCCACCAGTGTCTCGGACCGTCGTGGGAATGAGCAGTTCTTC

size: .
J: TRBJ2-1
D: .
V: TRBV30
CDR3: CAWRELTGAQFF
DNA: TGTGCCTGGAGAGAACTAACCGGAGCGCAGTTCTTC

size: .
J: TRBJ2-3
D: .
V: TRBV10-3
CDR3: CAISDPGHNTDTQYF
DNA: TGTGCCATCAGTGACCCGGGACATAACACAGATACGCAGTATTTT

size: .
J: TRBJ2-1
D: .
V: TRBV20-1
CDR3: CSAESGYHNEQFF
DNA: TGCAGTGCTGAAAGCGGCTACCACAATGAGCAGTTCTTC

size: few
J: TRBJ1-4
D: TRBD1
V: TRBV29-1
CDR3: CSGTGTGAEKLFF
DNA: TGCAGCGGGACCGGGACAGGGGCTGAAAAACTGTTTTTT

size: .
J: TRBJ1-2
D: TRBD1
V: TRBV28
CDR3: CASSQDRGPIRYGYTF
DNA: TGTGCCAGCAGCCAGGACAGGGGGCCCATTCGCTATGGCTACACCTTC

size: .
J: TRBJ2-3
D: .
V: TRBV14
CDR3: CASRQTASGTDTQYF
DNA: TGTGCCAGCAGGCAGACAGCCAGCGGCACAGATACGCAGTATTTT

size: few
J: TRBJ2-7
D: TRBD1
V: TRBV5-4
CDR3: CASSLGGRTGAYEQYF
DNA: TGTGCCAGCAGCTTAGGGGGGAGGACAGGGGCCTACGAGCAGTACTTC

size: once
J: TRBJ2-5
D: TRBD1
V: TRBV7-9
CDR3: CASSFGQGAEETQYF
DNA: TGTGCCAGCAGCTTTGGACAGGGGGCCGAAGAGACCCAGTACTTC

size: few
J: TRBJ2-2
D: TRBD2
V: TRBV28
CDR3: CASSQRGVNTGELFF
DNA: TGTGCCAGCAGCCAGCGGGGGGTGAACACCGGGGAGCTGTTTTTT

size: .
J: TRBJ1-2
D: TRBD1
V: TRBV29-1
CDR3: CSVPTGNRGYTF
DNA: TGCAGCGTCCCGACAGGGAACCGTGGCTACACCTTC

size: many
J: TRBJ2-1
D: TRBD1
V: TRBV28
CDR3: CASTTTGQGRNEQFF
DNA: TGTGCCAGCACCACAACGGGACAGGGGCGGAATGAGCAGTTCTTC

size: .
J: TRBJ2-7
D: .
V: TRBV6-6
CDR3: CARSYPLSGRNEQYF
DNA: TGTGCCAGAAGTTACCCCCTGTCGGGGAGAAACGAGCAGTACTTC

size: few
J: TRBJ2-7
D: TRBD2
V: TRBV12-3/TRBV12-4
CDR3: CASSLRAGGNEQYF
DNA: TGTGCCAGCAGCCTCAGAGCGGGAGGGAACGAGCAGTACTTC